This TCR beta chain was profiled in a study of shared clonotypes between healthy human individuals. Trimming stripped 2 bases from V and 2 bases from J, with 10 bases between. The CDR3 is 14 amino acids. The V gene's germline CDR1 is SGHTA and CDR2 FQGNSA. Clones were read by immunoSEQ multiplex PCR, and TCRdb kept only the in-frame ones, dropping some. The data contain about 2.3 million clones, around 90% of them seen just once; the ten biggest clones take up 0.3% to 0.45%. The authors divided CD4+ cells into CD45RA+ naive and CD45RA-negative memory subsets. V is TRBV7-2 and J is TRBJ2-7; unclear D gene. The sample was naive CD4+ T cells from PBMCs. Subset defined: CD45RA+ positively selected. This TCR was sampled from a young man in good health. Some clones in this sample may be carry-over from other donors' samples. CDR3 region: CASSLTGPPYEQYF. For the CDR3, the DNA is TGTGCCAGCAGCTTAACTGGGCCCCCCTACGAGCAGTACTTC.